The rows below give T cell receptor beta chains drawn from one sample of a study of OX40 agonist ivuxolimab in advanced cancers. Measured with immunoSEQ multiplex PCR; TCRdb has only the in-frame clones, and not every one. Here the sample spans about 17,000 clones, less than 90% being singletons. The sequencing here drew on CD4+ or CD8+ T cells sorted from blood, taken in a trial of the OX40 agonist ivuxolimab. Every receptor here comes from an adult with an advanced solid tumor such as melanoma, head and neck, liver or kidney cancer. Both conserved end residues are part of each CDR3. A D gene is named only where the DNA matches it firmly. For some rows the clone size is stated as once, few or many, or as a class when expanded; others skip it.

TGTGCCAGCGCGGCAGGGATAAAAGAGACCCAGTACTTC | CASAAGIKETQYF | NA | TRBJ2-5 | NA | TRBV7-3
TGCGCCAGCAGCTTGGAGGTTTACGAGGACAATGAGCAGTTCTTC | CASSLEVYEDNEQFF | NA | TRBJ2-1 | NA | TRBV5-1
TGTGCCAGCAGTGAATTAAGGTCTGGGGCCAAAAACATTCAGTACTTC | CASSELRSGAKNIQYF | NA | TRBJ2-4 | NA | TRBV2
TGTGCCAGCAGGTCGGACAGGCGCAATGGCTACACCTTC | CASRSDRRNGYTF | NA | TRBJ1-2 | TRBD1 | TRBV6-5
TGTGCCACGAATAGGGACAGGGGTCAGCCCCAGCATTTT | CATNRDRGQPQHF | few | TRBJ1-5 | TRBD1 | TRBV28
TGTGCCAGCAGCGTTGAAGAGACCCAGTACTTC | CASSVEETQYF | NA | TRBJ2-5 | NA | TRBV2
TGTGCCAGCCCCCTCAGCGGGAGTTCCGGGGAGCTGTTTTTT | CASPLSGSSGELFF | NA | TRBJ2-2 | TRBD2 | TRBV7-9
TGCGCCAGCAGCTTGGATTGGGCAGGGCCAGGAAACACCATATATTTT | CASSLDWAGPGNTIYF | NA | TRBJ1-3 | NA | TRBV5-1
TGTGCCAGCAGTTTGACCACCGGGGTGATAAATGAGCAGTTCTTC | CASSLTTGVINEQFF | NA | TRBJ2-1 | NA | TRBV28
TGTGCCAGCAGCTTAGCAGGGAGCTCCTACGAGCAGTACTTC | CASSLAGSSYEQYF | once | TRBJ2-7 | NA | TRBV7-9
TGTGCCAGTAGTAGGGACAGCTCCTACAATGAGCAGTTCTTC | CASSRDSSYNEQFF | NA | TRBJ2-1 | TRBD1 | TRBV19
TGTGCCAGCAGTTTTCAAGGTCTCTATGGCTACACCTTC | CASSFQGLYGYTF | NA | TRBJ1-2 | NA | TRBV27
TGTGCCACCCTTGGGGACCACACTAGCACAGATACGCAGTATTTT | CATLGDHTSTDTQYF | NA | TRBJ2-3 | NA | TRBV15
TGTGCCAGTAGTATAGCCCTAGGGGACTACGAGCAGTACTTC | CASSIALGDYEQYF | NA | TRBJ2-7 | NA | TRBV19
TGCGCCAGCAGCCGAGGGGCGACCTACGAGCAGTACTTC | CASSRGATYEQYF | NA | TRBJ2-7 | NA | TRBV4-3
TGTGCCAGCATGCGGGGGGGCACAGATACGCAGTATTTT | CASMRGGTDTQYF | NA | TRBJ2-3 | TRBD2 | TRBV28
TGTGCCAGCAGCGTAGGGGAGGGGGATTACGAGCAGTACTTC | CASSVGEGDYEQYF | NA | TRBJ2-7 | NA | TRBV9
TGCAGCGTTGGGGAACCGGGACAGGTCTCCTACGAGCAGTACTTC | CSVGEPGQVSYEQYF | NA | TRBJ2-7 | TRBD1 | TRBV29-1
TGTGCCAGCAGGACGACAGGGGAGTACGAGCAGTACTTC | CASRTTGEYEQYF | NA | TRBJ2-7 | TRBD1 | TRBV5-4
TGTGCCAGCAGCAGGTGTGTGCCACAAAGTCGGGCCAACGTCCTGACTTTC | CASSRCVPQSRANVLTF | NA | TRBJ2-6 | NA | TRBV7-7
TGTGCCTGGAGTGTACAGTCTGGAAACACCATATATTTT | CAWSVQSGNTIYF | NA | TRBJ1-3 | NA | TRBV30
TGTGCCAGTAGTTTGAGACTCGGCACAGATACGCAGTATTTT | CASSLRLGTDTQYF | few | TRBJ2-3 | NA | TRBV19
TGCAGCGTGGGGGAGGGAGGCACTGAAGCTTTCTTT | CSVGEGGTEAFF | NA | TRBJ1-1 | NA | TRBV29-1